This T cell receptor beta chain was sequenced in a study of T cell repertoires in cytomegalovirus infection (dated by TCRdb to about 2019). For context, the study as a whole: Because public TCR beta signatures pointed to carriage of CMV infection together with the matching HLA type, the HLA type of each donor mattered for the analysis.

Sequencing was performed on an Illumina HiSeq 1500. The public reads were run again by TCRdb, first through fastp at Q25 and then through MiXCR, and only productive beta chains were kept. Each CDR3 protein gets just one entry, which takes the most common genes and DNA from the rows behind it. Present in this sample are around 740,000 distinct CDR3 sequences, 35% of which were seen just once. The ten largest clonotypes hold about 2.8% of the sample. As for this clonotype: Its antigen specificity is not known. The sample holds no much larger clone one base away, and base qualities are not on file.

Broad study findings and their caveats: In both this cohort and an independent roughly 330-donor cohort, the cumulative frequency of public TCR beta family members distinguished carriers of CMV infection plus the relevant HLA type. The ex vivo response was dominated by HLA-C-restricted CMV-specific TCR beta clonotypes, and the single most frequent clonotype in two of eight donors was supplied by these HLA-C-restricted clonotypes.

The CDR3 holds 19 amino acids from the cysteine to the phenylalanine. Just the 57-base CDR3 DNA is kept, in frame starting at base 1. The germline V gene (reference sequence) provides CDR1 MNHEY and CDR2 SMNVEV. The V and J ends are trimmed by 6 bases and 0 bases, leaving 24 bases between them. The sequencing input was PBMCs. The V gene is TRBV27 and the J gene is TRBJ2-4; a weak D assignment points to TRBD1 (6 bases agree). The sequence came from a human donor in good health (CMV status not recorded). Some clones in this sample may be carry-over from other donors' samples. The CDR3 protein sequence reads: CASSPSLGDKGIAKNIQYF. In nucleotide form, the sequence is TGTGCCAGCAGCCCCTCGTTAGGGGACAAGGGAATAGCCAAAAACATTCAGTACTTC.